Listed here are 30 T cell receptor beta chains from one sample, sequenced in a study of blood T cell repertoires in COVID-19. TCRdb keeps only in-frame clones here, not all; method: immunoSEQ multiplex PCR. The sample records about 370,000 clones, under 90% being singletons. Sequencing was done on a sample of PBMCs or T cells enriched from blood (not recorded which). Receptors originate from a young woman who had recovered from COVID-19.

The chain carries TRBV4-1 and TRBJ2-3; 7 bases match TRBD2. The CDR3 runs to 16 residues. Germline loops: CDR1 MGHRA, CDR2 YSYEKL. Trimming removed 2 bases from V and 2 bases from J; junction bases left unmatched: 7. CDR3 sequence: CASSQNGAGNTDTQYF. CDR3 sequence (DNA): TGCGCCAGCAGCCAAAACGGAGCGGGGAACACAGATACGCAGTATTTT.

DNA of the CDR3: TGTGCCAGCTCCCTTTGGGGACAAACGAACACCGGGGAGCTGTTTTTT. It is translated as CASSLWGQTNTGELFF. This chain uses TRBV18 with TRBJ2-2; D is perhaps TRBD1 (6 bases). V lost 6 bases and J 0 bases, leaving 14 bases between the germline ends. The CDR3 runs 16 residues. The germline gives CDR1 KGHSH, CDR2 LQKENI.

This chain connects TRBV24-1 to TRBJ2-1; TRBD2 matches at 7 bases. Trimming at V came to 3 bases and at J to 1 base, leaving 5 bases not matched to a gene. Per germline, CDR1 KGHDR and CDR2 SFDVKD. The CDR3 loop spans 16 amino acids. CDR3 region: CATSDTTSASYNEQFF. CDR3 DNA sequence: TGTGCCACCAGTGATACAACTAGCGCTTCCTACAATGAGCAGTTCTTC.

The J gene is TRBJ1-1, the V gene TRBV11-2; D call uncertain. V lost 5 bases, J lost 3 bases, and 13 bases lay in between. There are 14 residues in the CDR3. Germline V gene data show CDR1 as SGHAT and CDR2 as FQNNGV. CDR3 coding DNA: TGTGCCAGCAGCCCCGCCGGGATCCACACTGAAGCTTTCTTT. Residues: CASSPAGIHTEAFF.

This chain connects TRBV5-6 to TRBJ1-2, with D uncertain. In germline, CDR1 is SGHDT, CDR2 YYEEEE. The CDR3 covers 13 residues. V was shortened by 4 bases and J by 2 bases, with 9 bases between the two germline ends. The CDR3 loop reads CASSQIRNYGYTF. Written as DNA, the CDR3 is TGTGCCAGCAGCCAAATCAGGAACTATGGCTACACCTTC.

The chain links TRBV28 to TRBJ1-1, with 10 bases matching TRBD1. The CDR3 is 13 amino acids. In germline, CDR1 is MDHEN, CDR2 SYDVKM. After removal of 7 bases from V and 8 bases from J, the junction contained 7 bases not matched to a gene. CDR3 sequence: CASKWDRGLEAFF. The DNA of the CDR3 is TGTGCCAGCAAGTGGGACAGGGGCCTCGAAGCTTTCTTT.

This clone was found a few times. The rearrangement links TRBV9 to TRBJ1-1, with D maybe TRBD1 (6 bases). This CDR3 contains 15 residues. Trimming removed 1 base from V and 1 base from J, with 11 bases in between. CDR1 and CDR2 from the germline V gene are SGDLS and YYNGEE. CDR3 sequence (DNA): TGTGCCAGCAGCGTAATGGACAGCGGGAACACTGAAGCTTTCTTT. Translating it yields CASSVMDSGNTEAFF.

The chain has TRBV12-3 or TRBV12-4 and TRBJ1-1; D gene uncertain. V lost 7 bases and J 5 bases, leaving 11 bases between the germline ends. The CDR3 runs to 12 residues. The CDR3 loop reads CASTLGRTEAFF. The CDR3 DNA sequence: TGTGCCAGCACTCTCGGGAGGACTGAAGCTTTCTTT.

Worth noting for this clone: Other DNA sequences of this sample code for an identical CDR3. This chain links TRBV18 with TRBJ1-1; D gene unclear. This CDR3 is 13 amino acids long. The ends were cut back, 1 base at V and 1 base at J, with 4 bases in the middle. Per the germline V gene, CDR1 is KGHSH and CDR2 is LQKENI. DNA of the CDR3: TGTGCCAGCTCACCACGGCAGAACACTGAAGCTTTCTTT. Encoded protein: CASSPRQNTEAFF.

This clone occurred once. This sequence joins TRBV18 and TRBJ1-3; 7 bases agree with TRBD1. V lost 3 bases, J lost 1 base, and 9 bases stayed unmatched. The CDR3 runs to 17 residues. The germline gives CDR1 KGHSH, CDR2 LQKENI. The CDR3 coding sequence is TGTGCCAGCTCACCGGTAGCAGGGGGTAAATCTGGAAACACCATATATTTT. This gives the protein CASSPVAGGKSGNTIYF.

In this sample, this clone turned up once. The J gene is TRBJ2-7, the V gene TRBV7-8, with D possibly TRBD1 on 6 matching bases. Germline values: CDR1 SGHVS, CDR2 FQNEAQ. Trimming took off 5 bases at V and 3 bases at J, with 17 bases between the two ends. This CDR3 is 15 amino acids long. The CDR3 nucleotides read TGTGCCAGCAGCCCCCCCGGGACACTCGGCTACGAGCAGTACTTC. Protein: CASSPPGTLGYEQYF.

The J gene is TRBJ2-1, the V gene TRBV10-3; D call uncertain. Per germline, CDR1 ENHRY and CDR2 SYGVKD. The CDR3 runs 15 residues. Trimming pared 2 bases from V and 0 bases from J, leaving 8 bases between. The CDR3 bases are TGTGCCATCAGTGAGGTTACGAGCTCCTACAATGAGCAGTTCTTC. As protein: CAISEVTSSYNEQFF.

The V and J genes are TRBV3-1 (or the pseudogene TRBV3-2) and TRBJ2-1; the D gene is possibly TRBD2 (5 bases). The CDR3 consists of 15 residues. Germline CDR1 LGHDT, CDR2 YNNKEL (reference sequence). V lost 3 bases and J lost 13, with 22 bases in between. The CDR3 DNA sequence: TGTGCCAGCAGCCATCTCACTCGGAGGCGGCTGAACCAGTTCTTC. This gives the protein CASSHLTRRRLNQFF.

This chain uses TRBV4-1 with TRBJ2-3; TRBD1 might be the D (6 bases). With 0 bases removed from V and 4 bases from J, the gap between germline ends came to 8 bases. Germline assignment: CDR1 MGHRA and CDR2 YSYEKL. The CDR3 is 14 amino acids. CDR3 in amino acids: CASSQEGGADTQYF. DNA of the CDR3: TGCGCCAGCAGCCAAGAAGGGGGAGCAGATACGCAGTATTTT.

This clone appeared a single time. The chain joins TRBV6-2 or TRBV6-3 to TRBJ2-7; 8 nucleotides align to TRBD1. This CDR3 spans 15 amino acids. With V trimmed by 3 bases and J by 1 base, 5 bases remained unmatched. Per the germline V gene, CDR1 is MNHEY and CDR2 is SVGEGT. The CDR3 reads CASSYLGQGSYEQYF. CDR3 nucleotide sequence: TGTGCCAGCAGTTATTTAGGACAGGGTTCCTACGAGCAGTACTTC.

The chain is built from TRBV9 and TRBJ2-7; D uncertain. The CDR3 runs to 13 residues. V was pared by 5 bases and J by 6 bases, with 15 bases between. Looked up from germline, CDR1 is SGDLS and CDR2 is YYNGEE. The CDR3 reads CASSIDQSGEQYF. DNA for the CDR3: TGTGCCAGCAGTATCGATCAATCGGGCGAGCAGTACTTC. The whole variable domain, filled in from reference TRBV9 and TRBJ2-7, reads DSGVTQTPKHLITATGQRVTLRCSPRSGDLSVYWYQQSLDQGLQFLIQYYNGEERAKGNILERFSAQQFPDLHSELNLSSLELGDSALYFCASSIDQSGEQYFGPGTRLTVT.

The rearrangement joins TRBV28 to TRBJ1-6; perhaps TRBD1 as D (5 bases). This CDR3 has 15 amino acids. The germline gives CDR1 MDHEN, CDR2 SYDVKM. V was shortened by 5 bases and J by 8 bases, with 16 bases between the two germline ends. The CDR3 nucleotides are TGTGCCAGCAGTGAACCGGGACTGGGTGATTCACCCCTCCACTTT. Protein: CASSEPGLGDSPLHF.

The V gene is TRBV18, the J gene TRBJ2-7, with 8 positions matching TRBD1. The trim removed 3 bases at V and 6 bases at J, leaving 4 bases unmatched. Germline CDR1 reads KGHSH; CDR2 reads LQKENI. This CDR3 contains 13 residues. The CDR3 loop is CASSPSRGPEQYF. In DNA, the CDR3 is TGTGCCAGCTCACCTTCCAGGGGGCCCGAGCAGTACTTC.

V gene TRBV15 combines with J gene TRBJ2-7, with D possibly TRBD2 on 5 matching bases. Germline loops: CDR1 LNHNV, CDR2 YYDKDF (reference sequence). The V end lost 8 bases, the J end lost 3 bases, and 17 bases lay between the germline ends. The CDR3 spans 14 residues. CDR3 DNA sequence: TGTGCCACCGCGAAGGAGGCTATCTACTACGAGCAGTACTTC. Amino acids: CATAKEAIYYEQYF.

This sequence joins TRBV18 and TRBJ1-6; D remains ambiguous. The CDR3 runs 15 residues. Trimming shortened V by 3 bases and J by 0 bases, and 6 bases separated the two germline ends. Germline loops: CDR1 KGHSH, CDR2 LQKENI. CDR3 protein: CASSPSFSYNSPLHF. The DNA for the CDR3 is TGTGCCAGCTCACCCTCTTTCTCCTATAATTCACCCCTCCACTTT. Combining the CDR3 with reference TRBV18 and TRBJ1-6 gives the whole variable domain NAGVMQNPRHLVRRRGQEARLRCSPMKGHSHVYWYRQLPEEGLKFMVYLQKENIIDESGMPKERFSAEFPKEGPSILRIQQVVRGDSAAYFCASSPSFSYNSPLHFGNGTRLTVT.

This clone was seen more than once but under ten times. CDR3 region: CASSPGTRNTEAFF. The CDR3 DNA is TGTGCCAGCAGTCCCGGGACAAGGAACACTGAAGCTTTCTTT. The rearrangement links TRBV5-4 to TRBJ1-1; D might be TRBD1 (6 bases). Germline V gene data show CDR1 as SGHNT and CDR2 as YYREEE (reference sequence). Trimming shortened V by 5 bases and J by 1 base, and 12 bases separated the two germline ends. This CDR3 has 14 amino acids.

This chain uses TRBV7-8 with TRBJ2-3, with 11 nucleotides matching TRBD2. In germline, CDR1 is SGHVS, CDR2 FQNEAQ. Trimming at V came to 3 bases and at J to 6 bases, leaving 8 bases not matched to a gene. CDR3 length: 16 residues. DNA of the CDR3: TGTGCCAGCAGCTTTAGCGGGGGGGCTGTTAAGGATACGCAGTATTTT. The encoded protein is CASSFSGGAVKDTQYF.

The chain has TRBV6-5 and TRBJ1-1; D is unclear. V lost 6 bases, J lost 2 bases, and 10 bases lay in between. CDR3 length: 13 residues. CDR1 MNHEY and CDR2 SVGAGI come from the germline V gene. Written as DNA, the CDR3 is TGTGCCAGCAGGAGGTTGGCTAACACTGAAGCTTTCTTT. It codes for CASRRLANTEAFF.

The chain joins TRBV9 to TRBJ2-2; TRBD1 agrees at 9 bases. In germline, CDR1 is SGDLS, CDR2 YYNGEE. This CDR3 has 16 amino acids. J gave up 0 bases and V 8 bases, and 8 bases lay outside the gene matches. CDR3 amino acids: CASSYRDRANTGELFF. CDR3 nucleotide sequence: TGTGCCAGTTCCTACCGGGACAGGGCGAACACCGGGGAGCTGTTTTTT. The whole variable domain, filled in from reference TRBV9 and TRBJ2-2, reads DSGVTQTPKHLITATGQRVTLRCSPRSGDLSVYWYQQSLDQGLQFLIQYYNGEERAKGNILERFSAQQFPDLHSELNLSSLELGDSALYFCASSYRDRANTGELFFGEGSRLTVL.

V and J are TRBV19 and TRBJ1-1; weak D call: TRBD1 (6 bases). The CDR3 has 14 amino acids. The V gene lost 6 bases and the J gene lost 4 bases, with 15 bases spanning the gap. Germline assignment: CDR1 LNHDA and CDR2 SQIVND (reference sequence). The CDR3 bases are TGTGCCAGTAGACCACAGGGTCTTTCCACTGAAGCTTTCTTT. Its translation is CASRPQGLSTEAFF.

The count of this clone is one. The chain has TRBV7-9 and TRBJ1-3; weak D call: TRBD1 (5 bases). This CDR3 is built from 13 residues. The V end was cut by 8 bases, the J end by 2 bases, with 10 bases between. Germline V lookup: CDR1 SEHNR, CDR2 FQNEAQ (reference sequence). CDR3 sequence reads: CASPGATGNTIYF. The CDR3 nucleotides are TGTGCCAGCCCTGGGGCTACTGGAAACACCATATATTTT.

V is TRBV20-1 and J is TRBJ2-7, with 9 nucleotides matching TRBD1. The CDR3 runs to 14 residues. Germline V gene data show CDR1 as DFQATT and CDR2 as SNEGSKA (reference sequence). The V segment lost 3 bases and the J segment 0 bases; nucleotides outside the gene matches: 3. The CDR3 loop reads CSASWGQGSYEQYF. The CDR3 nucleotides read TGCAGTGCTAGTTGGGGACAGGGCTCCTACGAGCAGTACTTC.

The CDR3 DNA reads TGTGCCAGCTCAGTCTACAGGAGTGAGCAGTTCTTC. Its protein is CASSVYRSEQFF. The chain has TRBV18 and TRBJ2-1, with a tentative D call TRBD1 (5 bases). Germline-derived CDR1 and CDR2 are KGHSH and LQKENI. V lost 5 bases to trimming and J lost 9 bases, with 11 bases between them. The CDR3 length is 12 residues.

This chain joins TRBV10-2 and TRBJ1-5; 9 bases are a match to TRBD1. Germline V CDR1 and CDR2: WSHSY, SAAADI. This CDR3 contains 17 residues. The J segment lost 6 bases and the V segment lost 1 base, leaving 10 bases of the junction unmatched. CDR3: CASSEWKPGQGLQPQHF. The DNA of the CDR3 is TGCGCCAGCAGTGAGTGGAAACCGGGACAGGGTCTTCAGCCCCAGCATTTT.

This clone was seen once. CDR3 protein: CASKYEMNTEAFF. The DNA for the CDR3 is TGTGCCAGCAAGTACGAGATGAACACTGAAGCTTTCTTT. This chain uses TRBV2 with TRBJ1-1; D gene unclear. V dropped 7 bases and J dropped 0 bases, with 9 bases sitting between them. The CDR3 contains 13 residues. Germline CDR1 reads SNHLY; CDR2 reads FYNNEI.